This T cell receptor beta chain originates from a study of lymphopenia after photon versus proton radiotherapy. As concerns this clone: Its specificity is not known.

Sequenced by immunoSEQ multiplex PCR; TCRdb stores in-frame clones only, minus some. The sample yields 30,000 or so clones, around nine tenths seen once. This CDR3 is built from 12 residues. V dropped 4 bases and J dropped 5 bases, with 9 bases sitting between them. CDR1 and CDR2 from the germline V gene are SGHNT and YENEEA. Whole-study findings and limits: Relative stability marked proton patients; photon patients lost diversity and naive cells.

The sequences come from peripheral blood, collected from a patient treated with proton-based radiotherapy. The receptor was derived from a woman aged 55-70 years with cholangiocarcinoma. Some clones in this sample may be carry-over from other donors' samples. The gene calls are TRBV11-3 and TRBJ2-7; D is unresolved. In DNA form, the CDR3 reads TGTGCCAGCAGCTCGAGGTCGAACGAGCAGTACTTC. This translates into CASSSRSNEQYF.